This T cell receptor beta chain was documented in a study of molecular identifiers for immune sequencing clone quantification. About the study: Five portions were made in replicates from RNA of roughly 20,000 or 100,000 naive CD8 cells, and four underwent sequencing.

Study outcomes and limitations: Beyond 20 RNA copies, clones held over 97% of effector molecules, compared with under 1% in naive cells. Sharing of a barcode by identical TCR molecules could cause highly expanded clone sizes to be underestimated.

Generation of bulk TCR libraries relied on previously described methods and listed TCR primers. TCRdb fed the PCR reads into MiXCR, producing one record per CDR3 protein. The sample lists over 55,000 distinct CDR3 sequences, about 17% occurring once. This clonotype was recorded at least ten times. Its antigen is currently unknown. This CDR3 is built from 16 residues. Germline CDR1 and CDR2: MNHEY and SVGAGI. The trim removed 5 bases at V and 2 bases at J, leaving 7 bases unmatched. The sequencing input was naive CD8+ T cells from blood, with Jurkat cell RNA spiked in. Subset in this sample: FACS-sorted CD8+CD4-CCR7+CD45RA+ naive T cells. V gene TRBV6-5 combines with J gene TRBJ2-7; 12 nucleotides align to TRBD1. This clonotype was obtained from a human donor in good health. Some libraries in this study had Jurkat cell RNA spiked in. The DNA of the CDR3 is TGTGCCAGCAGTCCTTCCCGGGACAGGGGGCCCTACGAGCAGTACTTC. Protein: CASSPSRDRGPYEQYF.